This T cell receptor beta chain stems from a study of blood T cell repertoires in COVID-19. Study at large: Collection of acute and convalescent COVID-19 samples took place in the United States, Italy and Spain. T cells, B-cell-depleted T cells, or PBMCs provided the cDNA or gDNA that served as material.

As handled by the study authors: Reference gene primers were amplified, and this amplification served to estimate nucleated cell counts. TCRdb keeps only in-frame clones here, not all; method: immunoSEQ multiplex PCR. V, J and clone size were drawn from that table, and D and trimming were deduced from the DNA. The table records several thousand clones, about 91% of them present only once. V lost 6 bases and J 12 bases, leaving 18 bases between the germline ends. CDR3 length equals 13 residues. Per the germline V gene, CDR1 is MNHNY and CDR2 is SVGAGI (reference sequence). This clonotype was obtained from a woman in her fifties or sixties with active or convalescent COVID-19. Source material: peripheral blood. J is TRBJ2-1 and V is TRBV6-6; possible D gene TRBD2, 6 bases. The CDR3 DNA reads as TGTGCCAGCAGCCGCGGGGCAGCCGGGGGGCAGTTCTTC. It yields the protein CASSRGAAGGQFF.